This T cell receptor beta chain was recovered during a study of T cell repertoires in cytomegalovirus infection. Study as a whole: Public TCR beta signatures marked donors with CMV infection and the matching HLA.

Findings and limits, study-wide: The study found HLA-C-restricted CMV-specific TCR beta clonotypes dominating the ex vivo response. Summed frequency of shared TCR beta families picked out CMV carriers who also had the relevant HLA.

V was cut by 4 bases and J by 3 bases, with 16 bases left in between. CDR1 and CDR2 from the germline V gene are DFQATT and SNEGSKA (reference sequence). The CDR3 extends over 15 amino acids. A few counts support this clonotype. Its target is unknown. Each CDR3 protein gets one entry after TCRdb re-called the reads with MiXCR. The repertoire holds approximately 400,000 distinct CDR3 sequences, with 30% to 40% as singletons. The chain joins TRBV20-1 to TRBJ1-3, with D maybe TRBD1 (6 bases). This receptor was obtained from a human donor in good health (CMV status not recorded). Some clones in this sample may be carry-over from other donors' samples. Sequencing was done on a sample of PBMCs. This CDR3 reads CSATHRVGGGNTIYF. The CDR3, as DNA: TGCAGTGCTACCCACAGGGTTGGTGGTGGAAACACCATATATTTT.